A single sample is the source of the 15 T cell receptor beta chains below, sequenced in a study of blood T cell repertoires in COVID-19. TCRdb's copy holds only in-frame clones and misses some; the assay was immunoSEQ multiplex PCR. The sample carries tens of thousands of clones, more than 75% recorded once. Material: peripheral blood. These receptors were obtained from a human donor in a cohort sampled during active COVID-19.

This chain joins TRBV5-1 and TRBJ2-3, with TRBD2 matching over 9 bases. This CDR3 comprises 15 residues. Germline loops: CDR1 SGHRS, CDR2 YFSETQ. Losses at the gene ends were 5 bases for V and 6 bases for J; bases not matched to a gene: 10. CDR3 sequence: CASSRTSVRSDTQYF. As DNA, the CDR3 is TGCGCCAGCAGTCGGACTAGCGTTCGATCCGATACGCAGTATTTT.

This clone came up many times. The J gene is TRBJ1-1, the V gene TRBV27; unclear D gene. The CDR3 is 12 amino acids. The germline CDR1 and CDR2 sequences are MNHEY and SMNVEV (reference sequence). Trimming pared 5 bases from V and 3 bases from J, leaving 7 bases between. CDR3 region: CASSPRDTEAFF. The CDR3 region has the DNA TGTGCCAGCAGTCCCCGGGACACTGAAGCTTTCTTT.

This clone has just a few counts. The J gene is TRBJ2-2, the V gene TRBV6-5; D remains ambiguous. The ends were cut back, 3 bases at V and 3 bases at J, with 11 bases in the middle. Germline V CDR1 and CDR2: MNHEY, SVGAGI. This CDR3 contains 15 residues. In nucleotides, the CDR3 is TGTGCCAGCAGTTATTCAACTCGGGACACCGGGGAGCTGTTTTTT. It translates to CASSYSTRDTGELFF.

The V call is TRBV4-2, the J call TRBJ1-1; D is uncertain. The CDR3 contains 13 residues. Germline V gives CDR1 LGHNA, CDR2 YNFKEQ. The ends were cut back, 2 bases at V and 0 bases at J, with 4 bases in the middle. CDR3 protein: CASSQLLNTEAFF. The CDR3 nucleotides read TGTGCCAGCAGCCAACTCCTGAACACTGAAGCTTTCTTT.

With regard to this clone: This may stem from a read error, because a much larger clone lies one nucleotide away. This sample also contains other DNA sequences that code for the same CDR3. Here the CDR3 DNA reads TGCAGTGCTAGAGCCACCTACGAGCAGTACTTC. Translating it yields CSARATYEQYF. The V gene is TRBV20-1, the J gene TRBJ2-7; no firm D call. The CDR3 is 11 residues long. CDR1 and CDR2 (germline): DFQATT, SNEGSKA (reference sequence). Trimming stripped 1 base from V and 2 bases from J, with 3 bases between.

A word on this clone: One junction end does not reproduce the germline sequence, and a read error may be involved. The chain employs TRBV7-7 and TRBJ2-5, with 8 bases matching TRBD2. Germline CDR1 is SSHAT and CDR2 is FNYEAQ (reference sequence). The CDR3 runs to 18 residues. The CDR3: CASSPGVGAGGHAETQYF. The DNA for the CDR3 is TGTGCTAGCAGCCCCGGTGTAGGCGCGGGGGGTCACGCGGAGACCCAGTACTTC.

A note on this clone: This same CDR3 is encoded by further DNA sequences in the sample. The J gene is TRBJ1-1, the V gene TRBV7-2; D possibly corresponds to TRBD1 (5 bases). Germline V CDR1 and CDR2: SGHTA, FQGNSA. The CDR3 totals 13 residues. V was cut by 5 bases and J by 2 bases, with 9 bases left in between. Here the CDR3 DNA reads TGTGCCAGCAGCCCGACAGTCAACACTGAAGCTTTCTTT. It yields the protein CASSPTVNTEAFF.

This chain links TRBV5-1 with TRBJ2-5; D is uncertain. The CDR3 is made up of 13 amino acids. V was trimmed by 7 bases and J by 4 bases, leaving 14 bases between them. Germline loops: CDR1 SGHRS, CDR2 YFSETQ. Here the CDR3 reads CASRHGSRETQYF. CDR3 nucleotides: TGCGCCAGCCGCCACGGGTCACGAGAGACCCAGTACTTC.

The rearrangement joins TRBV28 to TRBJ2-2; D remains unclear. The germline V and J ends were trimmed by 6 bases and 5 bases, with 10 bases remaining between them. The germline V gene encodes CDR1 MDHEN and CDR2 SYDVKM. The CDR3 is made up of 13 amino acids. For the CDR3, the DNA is TGTGCCAGCAGCTCACAGCAAACCGGGGAGCTGTTTTTT. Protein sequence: CASSSQQTGELFF.

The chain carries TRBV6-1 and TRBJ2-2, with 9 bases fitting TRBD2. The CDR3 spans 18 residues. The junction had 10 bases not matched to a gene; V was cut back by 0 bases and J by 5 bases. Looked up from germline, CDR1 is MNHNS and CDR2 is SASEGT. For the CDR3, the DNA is TGTGCCAGCAGTGAAGCTCCTAGCGGGGCCCGCGGGACCGGGGAGCTGTTTTTT. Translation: CASSEAPSGARGTGELFF.

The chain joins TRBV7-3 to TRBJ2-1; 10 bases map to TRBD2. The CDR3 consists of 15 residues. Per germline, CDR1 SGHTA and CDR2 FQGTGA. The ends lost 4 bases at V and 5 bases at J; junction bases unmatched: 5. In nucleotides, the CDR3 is TGTGCCAGCAGCTCAGGACTAGCGGCCCACAATGAGCAGTTCTTC. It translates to CASSSGLAAHNEQFF.

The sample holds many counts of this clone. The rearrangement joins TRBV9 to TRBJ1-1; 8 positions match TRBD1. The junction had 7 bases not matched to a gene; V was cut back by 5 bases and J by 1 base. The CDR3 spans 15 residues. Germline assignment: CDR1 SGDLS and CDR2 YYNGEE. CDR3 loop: CASRRQGSQNTEAFF. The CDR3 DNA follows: TGTGCCAGCAGAAGACAGGGGTCACAGAACACTGAAGCTTTCTTT.

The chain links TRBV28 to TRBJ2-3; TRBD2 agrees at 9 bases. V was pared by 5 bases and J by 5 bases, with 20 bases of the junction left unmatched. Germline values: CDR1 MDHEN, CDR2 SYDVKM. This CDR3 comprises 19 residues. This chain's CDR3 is CASSPHPGRRGGLIDTQYF. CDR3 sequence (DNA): TGTGCCAGCAGTCCGCATCCCGGGCGGCGGGGGGGCCTGATAGATACGCAGTATTTT.

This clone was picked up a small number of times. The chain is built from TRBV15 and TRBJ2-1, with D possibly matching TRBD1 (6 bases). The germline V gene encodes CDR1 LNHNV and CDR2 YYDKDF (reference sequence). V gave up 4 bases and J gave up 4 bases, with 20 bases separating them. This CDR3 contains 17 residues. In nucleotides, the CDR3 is TGTGCCACCAGCACACGGGCCACAGGGTTTGCATACAATGAGCAGTTCTTC. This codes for CATSTRATGFAYNEQFF.

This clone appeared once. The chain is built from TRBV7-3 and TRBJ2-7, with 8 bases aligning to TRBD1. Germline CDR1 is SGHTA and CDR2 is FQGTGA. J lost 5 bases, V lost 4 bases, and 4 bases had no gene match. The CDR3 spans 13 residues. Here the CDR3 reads CASSWTGSHEQYF. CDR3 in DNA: TGTGCCAGCAGCTGGACAGGGTCCCACGAGCAGTACTTC.